One sample yielded the 22 T cell receptor beta chains listed below, sequenced in a study of shared clonotypes between healthy human individuals. Produced via immunoSEQ multiplex PCR; TCRdb's table is partial and in-frame only. The sample carries about 1.5 million clones, 95% to 99% recorded once. Input material: naive CD4+ T cells sorted from blood. Subset given: CD45RA+ positively selected. All receptors come from a man aged 25 to 40 in good health.

This clone was seen just once. The rearrangement uses TRBV27 and TRBJ1-2; D gene ambiguous. V was cut by 0 bases and J by 2 bases, with 13 bases left in between. Looked up from germline, CDR1 is MNHEY and CDR2 is SMNVEV (reference sequence). The CDR3 totals 16 residues. DNA for the CDR3: TGTGCCAGCAGTTTATCGATTGCTGGACCGAACTATGGCTACACCTTC. This gives the protein CASSLSIAGPNYGYTF.

The table lists this clone with a count of one. This same CDR3 is encoded by further DNA sequences in the sample. The chain uses TRBV5-1 and TRBJ2-7, with 10 bases that match TRBD1. After removal of 4 bases from V and 2 bases from J, the junction contained 3 bases not matched to a gene. The CDR3 extends over 14 amino acids. Germline CDR1 and CDR2: SGHRS and YFSETQ. In DNA, the CDR3 is TGCGCCAGCAGCCGACAGGGGGCGCCCTACGAGCAGTACTTC. It codes for CASSRQGAPYEQYF.

The chain recombines TRBV15 with TRBJ2-1; D might be TRBD2 (5 bases). This CDR3 comprises 16 residues. Germline loops: CDR1 LNHNV, CDR2 YYDKDF (reference sequence). With 5 bases removed from V and 3 bases from J, the gap between germline ends came to 17 bases. CDR3 in DNA: TGTGCCACCAGCTCCTCGACGGGGAGCGTCTACAATGAGCAGTTCTTC. As protein: CATSSSTGSVYNEQFF.

The gene calls are TRBV2 and TRBJ2-7; D is possibly TRBD1 (5 bases). This CDR3 comprises 12 residues. In germline, CDR1 is SNHLY, CDR2 FYNNEI. With 8 bases removed from V and 6 bases from J, the gap between germline ends came to 14 bases. Here the CDR3 reads CASGNTGFEQYF. CDR3 sequence (DNA): TGTGCCAGCGGTAACACAGGCTTCGAGCAGTACTTC.

The CDR3 reads CASSPDEIYSGRPPYEQYF. Here the CDR3 DNA reads TGCGCCAGCAGCCCGGACGAAATTTATAGCGGGAGGCCGCCCTACGAGCAGTACTTC. This chain connects TRBV5-1 to TRBJ2-7, with 10 nucleotides matching TRBD2. Per the germline V gene, CDR1 is SGHRS and CDR2 is YFSETQ. The CDR3 is 19 amino acids. Trimming cost V 4 bases and J 2 bases; bases outside gene matches: 18.

The gene calls are TRBV9 and TRBJ2-6, with TRBD1 matching over 10 bases. Germline V CDR1 and CDR2: SGDLS, YYNGEE. J lost 2 bases, V lost 4 bases, and 3 bases had no gene match. The CDR3 totals 16 residues. CDR3 in amino acids: CASSKTGGAGANVLTF. CDR3 DNA sequence: TGTGCCAGCAGCAAGACAGGGGGCGCTGGGGCCAACGTCCTGACTTTC.

The rearrangement joins TRBV14 to TRBJ1-1; D gene unclear. The length of the CDR3 is 15 residues. Germline CDR1 and CDR2: SGHDN and FVKESK. V lost 4 bases and J lost 0, with 12 bases in between. The CDR3 protein is CASSLPGVVNTEAFF. The CDR3, as DNA: TGTGCCAGCAGCCTCCCCGGGGTGGTGAACACTGAAGCTTTCTTT.

This rearrangement joins TRBV14 to TRBJ2-7, with D unresolved. The CDR3 loop spans 17 amino acids. Germline CDR1 is SGHDN and CDR2 is FVKESK. Trimming took 2 bases from V and 3 from J, leaving 20 bases between them. The CDR3, as DNA: TGTGCCAGCAGCCAAAAGTCGTGGGTCGCAGGAAACTACGAGCAGTACTTC. Translated: CASSQKSWVAGNYEQYF.

The rearrangement links TRBV9 to TRBJ2-1; 7 nucleotides align to TRBD2. The ends lost 3 bases at V and 6 bases at J; junction bases unmatched: 9. Germline CDR1 and CDR2: SGDLS and YYNGEE. The length of the CDR3 is 15 residues. The CDR3 DNA reads as TGTGCCAGCAGCGCCAGCGGGATGTCGGCCAATGAGCAGTTCTTC. Amino acids: CASSASGMSANEQFF.

This rearrangement joins TRBV28 to TRBJ2-7; 9 nucleotides line up with TRBD1. The CDR3 spans 17 residues. Germline lookup yields CDR1 MDHEN and CDR2 SYDVKM. V was clipped by 4 bases and J by 3 bases; unmatched bases: 13. As DNA, the CDR3 is TGTGCCAGCAGTTCCTACATCCGGGACAGGGTGTTCTACGAGCAGTACTTC. Translating gives CASSSYIRDRVFYEQYF.

J is TRBJ2-2 and V is TRBV5-1; D gene ambiguous. CDR3 length equals 16 residues. Germline V gives CDR1 SGHRS, CDR2 YFSETQ. V was pared by 3 bases and J by 5 bases, with 17 bases between. Here the CDR3 reads CASSSGLWARTGELFF. In DNA, the CDR3 is TGCGCCAGCAGCTCGGGTTTATGGGCGAGAACCGGGGAGCTGTTTTTT. The complete variable domain, with remaining parts taken from reference TRBV5-1 and TRBJ2-2, reads KAGVTQTPRYLIKTRGQQVTLSCSPISGHRSVSWYQQTPGQGLQFLFEYFSETQRNKGNFPGRFSGRQFSNSRSEMNVSTLELGDSALYLCASSSGLWARTGELFFGEGSRLTVL.

This clone was detected only once. The rearrangement joins TRBV7-8 to TRBJ2-7, with 9 positions matching TRBD2. The CDR3 has 15 amino acids. In germline, CDR1 is SGHVS, CDR2 FQNEAQ. V lost 3 bases to trimming and J lost 6 bases; unmatched junction nucleotides: 9. CDR3 in DNA: TGTGCCAGCAGCTTTGATCTTAGCGGGAGTGTCGAGCAGTACTTC. It is translated as CASSFDLSGSVEQYF.

The chain has TRBV11-2 and TRBJ1-1; 11 bases align to TRBD1. The CDR3 loop spans 17 amino acids. The V segment lost 1 base and the J segment 5 bases; nucleotides outside the gene matches: 9. The germline V gene encodes CDR1 SGHAT and CDR2 FQNNGV. In DNA form, the CDR3 reads TGTGCCAGCAGCTTAGGGGACAGGGGGTTGTTATTGACTGAAGCTTTCTTT. Translating it yields CASSLGDRGLLLTEAFF.

This chain links TRBV6-5 with TRBJ2-2; D may be TRBD2 (5 bases). This CDR3 has 15 amino acids. Germline lookup yields CDR1 MNHEY and CDR2 SVGAGI. The V end lost 6 bases, the J end lost 5 bases, and 16 bases lay between the germline ends. CDR3 protein: CASSPRGFGTGELFF. The CDR3 DNA sequence: TGTGCCAGCAGCCCACGGGGATTTGGTACCGGGGAGCTGTTTTTT.

The gene calls are TRBV5-4 and TRBJ2-2; 7 bases agree with TRBD1. V was pared by 0 bases and J by 5 bases, with 13 bases of the junction left unmatched. Per the germline V gene, CDR1 is SGHNT and CDR2 is YYREEE (reference sequence). The CDR3 sequence is 18 residues long. The CDR3 DNA sequence: TGTGCCAGCAGCTTGGAATTCCCCCTACAGGGGCTAACCGGGGAGCTGTTTTTT. This codes for CASSLEFPLQGLTGELFF.

Here the CDR3 reads CASSLNIGSYEQYF. The DNA of the CDR3 is TGTGCCAGCAGCTTAAACATAGGCTCCTACGAGCAGTACTTC. The chain joins TRBV7-6 to TRBJ2-7; no clear D. The V end was cut by 2 bases, the J end by 0 bases, with 8 bases between. The germline V gene encodes CDR1 SGHVS and CDR2 FNYEAQ. The CDR3 covers 14 residues. The variable domain in full, with the rest retrieved from reference TRBV7-6 and TRBJ2-7, is GAGVSQSPRYKVTKRGQDVALRCDPISGHVSLYWYRQALGQGPEFLTYFNYEAQQDKSGLPNDRFSAERPEGSISTLTIQRTEQRDSAMYRCASSLNIGSYEQYFGPGTRLTVT.

The chain uses TRBV5-1 and TRBJ2-2, with D hard to call. This CDR3 is 15 amino acids long. V lost 4 bases and J 4 bases, leaving 14 bases between the germline ends. Germline loops: CDR1 SGHRS, CDR2 YFSETQ. The CDR3 reads CASSPTPVGTGELFF. For the CDR3, the DNA is TGCGCCAGCAGCCCAACCCCGGTGGGCACCGGGGAGCTGTTTTTT. The complete variable domain, with remaining parts taken from reference TRBV5-1 and TRBJ2-2, reads KAGVTQTPRYLIKTRGQQVTLSCSPISGHRSVSWYQQTPGQGLQFLFEYFSETQRNKGNFPGRFSGRQFSNSRSEMNVSTLELGDSALYLCASSPTPVGTGELFFGEGSRLTVL.

The gene calls are TRBV5-1 and TRBJ1-2; D remains ambiguous. Germline V gene lookup returns CDR1 SGHRS and CDR2 YFSETQ. The CDR3 covers 15 residues. Trimming removed 3 bases from V and 7 bases from J, with 19 bases in between. The CDR3 reads CASSSQTPGLSGYTF. The DNA for the CDR3 is TGCGCCAGCAGCTCGCAAACCCCAGGATTAAGTGGCTACACCTTC.

This chain connects TRBV25-1 to TRBJ2-2; 7 bases agree with TRBD1. V lost 6 bases and J lost 4; bases outside the gene matches: 5. The CDR3 length is 14 residues. Germline V lookup: CDR1 MGHDK, CDR2 SYGVNS. CDR3 region: CASRNSGGTGELFF. CDR3 bases: TGTGCCAGCAGGAATTCAGGGGGCACCGGGGAGCTGTTTTTT.

The CDR3 DNA reads TGCAGCGGAGAACGTGGGGGCAATGAGCAGTTCTTC. This encodes CSGERGGNEQFF. This rearrangement joins TRBV29-1 to TRBJ2-1; D possibly uses TRBD1 or TRBD2 (5 bases each). The V and J ends lost 7 bases and 6 bases respectively, with 13 bases between them. Germline loops: CDR1 SQVTM, CDR2 ANQGSEA. CDR3 length: 12 amino acids.

The V gene is TRBV11-3, the J gene TRBJ2-7; D gene uncertain. The CDR3 is 13 amino acids. Per the germline V gene, CDR1 is SGHNT and CDR2 is YENEEA. Trimming removed 1 base from V and 3 bases from J, with 7 bases in between. The CDR3 sequence is CASSLGLHYEQYF. CDR3 in DNA: TGTGCCAGCAGCTTAGGGCTTCACTACGAGCAGTACTTC.

With respect to this clone: At the DNA level, this CDR3 is encoded by other sequences in the same sample as well. This chain links TRBV5-4 with TRBJ2-3, with D uncertain. V was cut by 4 bases and J by 3 bases, with 9 bases left in between. Germline V CDR1 and CDR2: SGHNT, YYREEE (reference sequence). This CDR3 is built from 13 residues. This CDR3 reads CASSPRRTDTQYF. The CDR3 DNA follows: TGTGCCAGCAGCCCCAGAAGAACAGATACGCAGTATTTT.